This T cell receptor (beta chain) was documented in a study of cytomegalovirus exposure and HLA in healthy donors. Study-wide findings and caveats: Productive rates of about 87% or about 30% were seen for most TCR beta V segments in an earlier analysis.

In the case of this clone: Its cognate antigen is unknown.

In nominal health when sampled, donors likely had unrecorded immune exposures nonetheless. PCR amplification relied on 60 Vbeta primers (plus 13 Jbeta primers). Assay used: immunoSEQ multiplex PCR; TCRdb lists only in-frame clones, some missing. In the table there are 100,000 to 150,000 clones, about three quarters of which are singletons. The V gene's germline CDR1 is SGHRS and CDR2 YFSETQ. The CDR3 extends over 14 amino acids. V was shortened by 4 bases and J by 6 bases, with 14 bases between the two germline ends. The chain couples TRBV5-1 to TRBJ2-1; D is unresolved. The sample consisted of PBMCs. The TCR originated in a woman in her thirties or forties in good health and CMV-seronegative. The chain's CDR3 is CASSRSSDFNEQFF. In DNA form, the CDR3 reads TGCGCCAGCAGCCGATCGTCAGATTTCAATGAGCAGTTCTTC.